This record concerns one T cell receptor (beta chain) sequence. This entry comes from a study of CD8 T cells in Susac syndrome. Random-hexamer reverse transcription was applied to 0.5 to 1 ug RNA. TCRdb re-analysed the immunoSEQ multiplex PCR reads in MiXCR, keeping a single row per CDR3 protein. Here the sample spans around 280,000 distinct CDR3 sequences, roughly 85% being singletons. The CDR3 consists of 12 residues. V was pared by 8 bases and J by 5 bases, with 12 bases between. The specimen sequenced was CD8+ T cells from PBMCs. This chain uses TRBV23-1 with TRBJ2-5, with no clear D. TRBV23-1 falls under the ORF class, with uncertain function. This TCR was sampled from a human donor with multiple sclerosis. CDR3 in amino acids: CASAPPRETQYF. CDR3 nucleotides: TGCGCCAGCGCCCCCCCAAGGGAGACCCAGTACTTC.